Below, 8 T cell receptor beta chains from the same sample are listed, as sequenced in a study of OX40 agonist ivuxolimab in advanced cancers. Produced via immunoSEQ multiplex PCR; TCRdb's table is partial and in-frame only. The sample carries some 62,000 clones, more than 80% recorded once. The sequencing here drew on CD4+ or CD8+ T cells sorted from blood, taken in a trial of the OX40 agonist ivuxolimab. Receptors originate from an adult with an advanced solid tumor such as melanoma, head and neck, liver or kidney cancer.

J is TRBJ2-1 and V is TRBV15; 9 nucleotides align to TRBD2. The CDR3 is 16 amino acids. Germline V gene sequence: CDR1 LNHNV, CDR2 YYDKDF (reference sequence). The J segment lost 4 bases and the V segment lost 2 bases, leaving 6 bases of the junction unmatched. CDR3 in amino acids: CATSRNSGREYNEQFF. CDR3 DNA sequence: TGTGCCACCAGCAGAAATAGCGGGAGAGAATACAATGAGCAGTTCTTC.

The chain uses TRBV10-2 and TRBJ2-7, with D unclear. The CDR3 length is 12 residues. The germline V gene encodes CDR1 WSHSY and CDR2 SAAADI. V dropped 9 bases and J dropped 0 bases, with 9 bases sitting between them. The CDR3 DNA is TGCGCCAGTTCAACTGGCTCCTACGAGCAGTACTTC. This translates into CASSTGSYEQYF.

The V gene is TRBV7-2, the J gene TRBJ2-7; 7 bases align to TRBD2. Germline V gene lookup returns CDR1 SGHTA and CDR2 FQGNSA. The CDR3 length is 14 residues. Unmatched junction bases numbered 6, after V lost 5 bases and J lost 2 bases. CDR3 nucleotide sequence: TGTGCCAGCAGCCCGCGGGAGACCGCCTACGAGCAGTACTTC. Its protein is CASSPRETAYEQYF. Using reference TRBV7-2 and TRBJ2-7 for the parts outside the CDR3, the full variable domain is GAGVSQSPSNKVTEKGKDVELRCDPISGHTALYWYRQSLGQGLEFLIYFQGNSAPDKSGLPSDRFSAERTGGSVSTLTIQRTQQEDSAVYLCASSPRETAYEQYFGPGTRLTVT.

The V call is TRBV9, the J call TRBJ2-5; no clear D gene. The CDR3 loop spans 16 amino acids. The ends were cut back, 0 bases at V and 4 bases at J, with 16 bases in the middle. In germline, CDR1 is SGDLS, CDR2 YYNGEE. Here the CDR3 reads CASSVDAGARRETQYF. CDR3 DNA: TGTGCCAGCAGCGTAGATGCAGGTGCCCGCCGAGAGACCCAGTACTTC.

V usage is TRBV2 and J usage is TRBJ1-2; tentatively, D is TRBD1 (5 bases). This CDR3 spans 12 amino acids. Trimming removed 6 bases from V and 4 bases from J, with 9 bases in between. Germline CDR1 and CDR2: SNHLY and FYNNEI. Here the CDR3 reads CASRRDSYGYTF. CDR3 sequence (DNA): TGTGCCAGCAGAAGAGACAGCTATGGCTACACCTTC.

The chain links TRBV21-1 to TRBJ2-7; TRBD1 reflects the table's D call only, with no check against the DNA. TRBV21-1 is shown as a pseudogene. The CDR3 runs to 14 residues. The CDR3 coding sequence is TGTGCCAGCAGCAACAGGACAGGGTCCTACGAGCAGTACTTC. Translating it yields CASSNRTGSYEQYF.

Note on this clone: One junction end does not reproduce the germline sequence, and a read error may be involved. Here the CDR3 DNA reads TGTGCCAGCAGTGAAGCCGGACTAGCGGGAGGTTCTGACTTC. Translated: CASSEAGLAGGSDF. This chain connects TRBV6-1 to TRBJ2-7, with 14 nucleotides matching TRBD2. There are 14 residues in the CDR3. Germline V gene lookup returns CDR1 MNHNS and CDR2 SASEGT.

The genes are TRBV19 and TRBJ1-2; D is ambiguous. Trimming took 8 bases from V and 3 from J, leaving 10 bases between them. The germline gives CDR1 LNHDA, CDR2 SQIVND (reference sequence). The CDR3 contains 12 residues. CDR3 nucleotides: TGTGCCAGTGTGACCGAACACTATGGCTACACCTTC. Protein product: CASVTEHYGYTF.